The 23 T cell receptor beta chains below come from one sample, sequenced in a study of control samples from healthy donors and cancer patients. The assay was immunoSEQ multiplex PCR, and TCRdb's table has in-frame clones only and misses some. The sample includes fewer than 85,000 clones, roughly 91% of them seen just once. Sequencing was performed on blood. Receptors were obtained from a man younger than 40 in good health.

J is TRBJ2-7 and V is TRBV5-6, with a tentative D call TRBD1 (6 bases). Germline CDR1 is SGHDT and CDR2 is YYEEEE. The CDR3 is made up of 14 amino acids. Between the trimmed V and J ends, which lost 2 bases and 4 bases, there was a span of 13 bases. DNA for the CDR3: TGTGCCAGCAGCTTAGGCAGGGGTCAGTACGAGCAGTACTTC. Its protein product is CASSLGRGQYEQYF. Together with reference TRBV5-6 and TRBJ2-7, the CDR3 gives the full variable domain: DAGVTQSPTHLIKTRGQQVTLRCSPKSGHDTVSWYQQALGQGPQFIFQYYEEEERQRGNFPDRFSGHQFPNYSSELNVNALLLGDSALYLCASSLGRGQYEQYFGPGTRLTVT.

The V call is TRBV7-8, the J call TRBJ2-3, with TRBD2 identical over 13 bases. Germline V gives CDR1 SGHVS, CDR2 FQNEAQ. CDR3 length: 17 residues. With 0 bases clipped from V and 3 bases from J, the junction kept 3 bases outside the gene matches. The CDR3 region is CASSLARTSGGTDTQYF. CDR3 in DNA: TGTGCCAGCAGCTTAGCCAGGACTAGCGGGGGAACAGATACGCAGTATTTT. Using reference TRBV7-8 and TRBJ2-3 for the parts outside the CDR3, the full variable domain is GAGVSQSPRYKVAKRGQDVALRCDPISGHVSLFWYQQALGQGPEFLTYFQNEAQLDKSGLPSDRFFAERPEGSVSTLKIQRTQQEDSAVYLCASSLARTSGGTDTQYFGPGTRLTVL.

The J gene is TRBJ1-2, the V gene TRBV5-1; 7 bases line up with TRBD1. The CDR3 sequence is 14 residues long. Germline lookup yields CDR1 SGHRS and CDR2 YFSETQ. J lost 3 bases, V lost 0 bases, and 2 bases had no gene match. Here the CDR3 DNA reads TGCGCCAGCAGCTTGGAGGGGGCCCACTATGGCTACACCTTC. It codes for CASSLEGAHYGYTF.

The chain is built from TRBV5-4 and TRBJ2-1, with 9 bases that match TRBD1. Germline V gene lookup returns CDR1 SGHNT and CDR2 YYREEE (reference sequence). CDR3 length: 16 amino acids. After removal of 3 bases from V and 3 bases from J, the junction contained 7 bases not matched to a gene. This chain's CDR3 is CASSSSDRGDYNEQFF. CDR3 DNA: TGTGCCAGCAGCTCCTCGGACAGGGGAGACTACAATGAGCAGTTCTTC.

The CDR3: CASSSVGPLPSPLHF. CDR3 nucleotides: TGTGCCAGCAGCTCTGTGGGACCCTTACCTTCACCCCTCCACTTT. The chain links TRBV7-9 to TRBJ1-6, with a possible D match to TRBD1 (5 bases). V lost 4 bases to trimming and J lost 9 bases, with 16 bases between them. CDR1 is SEHNR and CDR2 is FQNEAQ in the germline V gene (reference sequence). The CDR3 has 15 residues.

The chain employs TRBV7-2 and TRBJ2-1, with 8 positions matching TRBD2. The CDR3 consists of 15 residues. CDR1 SGHTA and CDR2 FQGNSA come from the germline V gene. V lost 3 bases and J lost 9; bases outside the gene matches: 10. The CDR3 loop reads CASSFSGGRGGEQFF. The CDR3 DNA follows: TGTGCCAGCAGCTTCAGCGGGGGCCGAGGCGGTGAGCAGTTCTTC.

This sequence joins TRBV7-9 and TRBJ1-2, with a weak D call TRBD1 (5 bases). The CDR3 is 13 residues long. In germline, CDR1 is SEHNR, CDR2 FQNEAQ (reference sequence). With 1 base removed from V and 3 bases from J, the gap between germline ends came to 6 bases. CDR3 DNA: TGTGCCAGCAGCTTAGGGGGGGACTATGGCTACACCTTC. Amino acid sequence: CASSLGGDYGYTF.

The chain combines TRBV28 with TRBJ2-7, with a tentative D call TRBD2 (6 bases). Germline V CDR1 and CDR2: MDHEN, SYDVKM. The CDR3 spans 14 residues. Between the trimmed V and J ends, which lost 6 bases and 3 bases, there was a span of 15 bases. CDR3 bases: TGTGCCAGCAGGGAGGGACTCCGGAGCTACGAGCAGTACTTC. As protein: CASREGLRSYEQYF.

The chain employs TRBV7-2 and TRBJ2-2; TRBD1 matches 7 bases. Germline CDR1 reads SGHTA; CDR2 reads FQGNSA. Germline trimming cut 9 bases from V and 5 bases from J; bases unmatched to any gene: 12. This CDR3 is 15 amino acids long. The CDR3 sequence is CASLPGQLGTGELFF. CDR3 DNA: TGTGCCAGTCTCCCGGGACAGCTGGGAACCGGGGAGCTGTTTTTT.

This chain links TRBV7-6 with TRBJ2-2, with D tentatively TRBD1 (5 bases). Germline assignment: CDR1 SGHVS and CDR2 FNYEAQ. CDR3 length: 14 amino acids. V was cut by 5 bases and J by 3 bases, with 10 bases left in between. CDR3 in amino acids: CASSPGHHTGELFF. In nucleotides, the CDR3 is TGTGCCAGCAGCCCTGGACACCACACCGGGGAGCTGTTTTTT. The full variable domain, its missing parts supplied by reference TRBV7-6 and TRBJ2-2, is GAGVSQSPRYKVTKRGQDVALRCDPISGHVSLYWYRQALGQGPEFLTYFNYEAQQDKSGLPNDRFSAERPEGSISTLTIQRTEQRDSAMYRCASSPGHHTGELFFGEGSRLTVL.

The genes are TRBV12-5 and TRBJ1-1, with D perhaps matching TRBD1 (6 bases). This CDR3 has 14 amino acids. The germline V gene encodes CDR1 LGHNT and CDR2 FRNRAP. Trimming left V 6 bases short and J 1 base short, with 12 bases between. The DNA of the CDR3 is TGTGCTAGTGGATCCGGACAGAAGAACACTGAAGCTTTCTTT. It translates to CASGSGQKNTEAFF.

The V call is TRBV30, the J call TRBJ1-6; 9 nucleotides agree with TRBD1. The junction had 11 bases not matched to a gene; V was cut back by 5 bases and J by 9 bases. The CDR3 runs to 15 residues. The germline CDR1 and CDR2 sequences are GTSNPN and SVGIG (reference sequence). CDR3 sequence reads: CAWGTGKVKGSPLHF. For the CDR3, the DNA is TGTGCCTGGGGGACAGGGAAGGTCAAAGGTTCACCCCTCCACTTT.

The chain links TRBV25-1 to TRBJ2-1; 10 bases line up with TRBD2. Losses at the gene ends were 6 bases for V and 4 bases for J; bases not matched to a gene: 6. In germline, CDR1 is MGHDK, CDR2 SYGVNS. The CDR3 has 15 residues. CDR3 in amino acids: CASSLAGALYNEQFF. Written as DNA, the CDR3 is TGTGCCAGCAGCCTAGCGGGAGCCCTATACAATGAGCAGTTCTTC.

V usage is TRBV5-1 and J usage is TRBJ2-5; TRBD1 or TRBD2 may be the D gene (5 bases each). Germline CDR1 reads SGHRS; CDR2 reads YFSETQ. V shed 3 bases and J shed 0 bases, with 15 bases lying between them. This CDR3 is built from 16 residues. As DNA, the CDR3 is TGCGCCAGCAGCTCTTGGGGGACGACACACCAAGAGACCCAGTACTTC. Encoded protein: CASSSWGTTHQETQYF.

The chain carries TRBV24-1 and TRBJ2-3; no firm D call. In germline, CDR1 is KGHDR, CDR2 SFDVKD. The CDR3 sequence is 15 residues long. The V gene lost 3 bases and the J gene lost 3 bases, with 12 bases spanning the gap. The CDR3 DNA is TGTGCCACCAGTGATCGAGATAAAGTAACAGATACGCAGTATTTT. It is translated as CATSDRDKVTDTQYF.

This chain joins TRBV28 and TRBJ1-5; D might be TRBD1 (6 bases). Trimming pared 8 bases from V and 3 bases from J, leaving 14 bases between. CDR3 length: 14 amino acids. The V gene's germline CDR1 is MDHEN and CDR2 SYDVKM. The CDR3 region is CASSGGTNNQPQHF. CDR3 nucleotides: TGTGCCAGCTCTGGGGGCACGAACAATCAGCCCCAGCATTTT.

The chain links TRBV7-9 to TRBJ2-1; no firm D call. The V gene lost 5 bases and the J gene lost 4 bases, with 15 bases spanning the gap. CDR3 length equals 15 residues. Germline values: CDR1 SEHNR, CDR2 FQNEAQ (reference sequence). CDR3 nucleotides: TGTGCCAGCAGCCCAATCCCAGGACGGTACAATGAGCAGTTCTTC. Protein: CASSPIPGRYNEQFF.

A note on this clone: Other DNA sequences of this sample code for an identical CDR3. V is TRBV5-5 and J is TRBJ1-1, with TRBD1 matching 7 bases. Losses at the gene ends were 2 bases for V and 5 bases for J; bases not matched to a gene: 3. CDR1 SGHKS and CDR2 YYEKEE come from the germline V gene (reference sequence). The CDR3 has 13 residues. CDR3 nucleotide sequence: TGTGCCAGCAGCTTCCAGGGGGGAACTGAAGCTTTCTTT. It is translated as CASSFQGGTEAFF. The whole variable domain, filled in from reference TRBV5-5 and TRBJ1-1, reads DAGVTQSPTHLIKTRGQQVTLRCSPISGHKSVSWYQQVLGQGPQFIFQYYEKEERGRGNFPDRFSARQFPNYSSELNVNALLLGDSALYLCASSFQGGTEAFFGQGTRLTVV.

This chain links TRBV19 with TRBJ1-1; 8 bases are shared with TRBD1. Germline V lookup: CDR1 LNHDA, CDR2 SQIVND (reference sequence). With V trimmed by 4 bases and J by 3 bases, 13 bases remained unmatched. This CDR3 comprises 17 residues. The CDR3 region has the DNA TGTGCCAGTAGTACCTACGGACAGGGCAAAGGGGACACTGAAGCTTTCTTT. Its translation: CASSTYGQGKGDTEAFF.

V gene TRBV5-4 combines with J gene TRBJ1-1; a possible D gene is TRBD1 (5 bases). Trimming took 0 bases from V and 3 from J, leaving 12 bases between them. The CDR3 contains 15 residues. The germline V gene encodes CDR1 SGHNT and CDR2 YYREEE (reference sequence). The DNA for the CDR3 is TGTGCCAGCAGCTTGGCGCCAGGGCGTGACACTGAAGCTTTCTTT. Amino acids: CASSLAPGRDTEAFF.

The chain employs TRBV20-1 and TRBJ2-7; D possibly corresponds to TRBD2 (6 bases). The CDR3 length is 13 residues. Looked up from germline, CDR1 is DFQATT and CDR2 is SNEGSKA (reference sequence). V was cut by 3 bases and J by 7 bases, with 16 bases left in between. In nucleotides, the CDR3 is TGCAGTGCTAGTGACCGGGACTCGGGGGAGCAGTACTTC. Amino acids: CSASDRDSGEQYF.

The rearrangement joins TRBV9 to TRBJ1-3, with 7 bases lining up with TRBD1. The CDR3 has 15 amino acids. Germline CDR1 is SGDLS and CDR2 is YYNGEE. J gave up 5 bases and V 0 bases, and 5 bases lay outside the gene matches. For the CDR3, the DNA is TGTGCCAGCAGCGTAGGAGGGACAGATAGAAACACCATATATTTT. Its translation: CASSVGGTDRNTIYF. Filled out from reference TRBV9 and TRBJ1-3, the complete variable domain reads DSGVTQTPKHLITATGQRVTLRCSPRSGDLSVYWYQQSLDQGLQFLIQYYNGEERAKGNILERFSAQQFPDLHSELNLSSLELGDSALYFCASSVGGTDRNTIYFGEGSWLTVV.

The chain recombines TRBV5-1 with TRBJ1-2; 8 bases are shared with TRBD1. The CDR3 has 14 amino acids. With 4 bases clipped from V and 5 bases from J, the junction kept 7 bases outside the gene matches. The germline V gene has CDR1 SGHRS and CDR2 YFSETQ. The CDR3 bases are TGCGCCAGCAGCAACGGACAGGGAGGGTATGGCTACACCTTC. As protein: CASSNGQGGYGYTF. Together with reference TRBV5-1 and TRBJ1-2, the CDR3 gives the full variable domain: KAGVTQTPRYLIKTRGQQVTLSCSPISGHRSVSWYQQTPGQGLQFLFEYFSETQRNKGNFPGRFSGRQFSNSRSEMNVSTLELGDSALYLCASSNGQGGYGYTFGSGTRLTVV.